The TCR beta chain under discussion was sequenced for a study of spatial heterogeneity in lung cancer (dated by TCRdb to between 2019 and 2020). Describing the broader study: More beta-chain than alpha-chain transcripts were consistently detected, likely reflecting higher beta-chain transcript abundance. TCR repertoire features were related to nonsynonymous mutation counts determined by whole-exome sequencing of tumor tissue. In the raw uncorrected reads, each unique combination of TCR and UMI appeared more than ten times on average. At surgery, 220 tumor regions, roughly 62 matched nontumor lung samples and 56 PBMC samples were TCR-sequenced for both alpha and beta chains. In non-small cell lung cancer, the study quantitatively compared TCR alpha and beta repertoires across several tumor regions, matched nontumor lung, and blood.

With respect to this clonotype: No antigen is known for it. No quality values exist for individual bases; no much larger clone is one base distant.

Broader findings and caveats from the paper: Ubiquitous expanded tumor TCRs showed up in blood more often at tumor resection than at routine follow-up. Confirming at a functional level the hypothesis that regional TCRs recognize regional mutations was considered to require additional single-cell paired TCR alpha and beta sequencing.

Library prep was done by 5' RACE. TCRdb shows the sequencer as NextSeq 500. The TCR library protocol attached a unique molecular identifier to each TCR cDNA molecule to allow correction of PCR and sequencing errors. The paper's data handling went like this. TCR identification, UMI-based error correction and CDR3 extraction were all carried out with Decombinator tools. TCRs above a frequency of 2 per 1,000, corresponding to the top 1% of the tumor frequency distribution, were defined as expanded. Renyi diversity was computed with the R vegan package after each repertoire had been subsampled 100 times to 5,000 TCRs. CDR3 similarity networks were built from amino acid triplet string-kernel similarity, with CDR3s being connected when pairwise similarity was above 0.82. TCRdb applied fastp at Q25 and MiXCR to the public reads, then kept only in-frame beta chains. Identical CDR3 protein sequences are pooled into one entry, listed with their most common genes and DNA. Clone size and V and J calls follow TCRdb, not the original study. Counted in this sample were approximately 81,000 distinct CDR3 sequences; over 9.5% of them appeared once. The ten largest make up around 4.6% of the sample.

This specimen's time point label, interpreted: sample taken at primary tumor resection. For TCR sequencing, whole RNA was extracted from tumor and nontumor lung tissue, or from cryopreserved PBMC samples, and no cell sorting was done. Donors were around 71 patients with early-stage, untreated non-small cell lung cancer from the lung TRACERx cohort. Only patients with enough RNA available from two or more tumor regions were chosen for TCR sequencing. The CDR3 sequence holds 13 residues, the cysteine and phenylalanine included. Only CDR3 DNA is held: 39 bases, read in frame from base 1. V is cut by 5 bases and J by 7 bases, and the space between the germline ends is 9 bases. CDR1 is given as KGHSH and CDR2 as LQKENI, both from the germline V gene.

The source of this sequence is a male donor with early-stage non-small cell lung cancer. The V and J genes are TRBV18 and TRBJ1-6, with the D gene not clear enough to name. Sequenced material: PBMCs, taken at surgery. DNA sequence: TGTGCCAGCTCATTAGAAGGGAATTCACCCCTCCACTTT. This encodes CASSLEGNSPLHF.